The clone carrying this TCR beta chain was seen a few times. The data stem from a study of T-cell reconstitution after alpha-beta-depleted transplantation in children. As it was prepared, the TCRbeta library received unique molecular identifiers. TCRdb redid the calling of the PCR reads with MiXCR, one entry per CDR3 protein. The sample carries about 500,000 distinct CDR3 sequences, over 25% recorded once. CDR3 length equals 15 residues. CDR1 and CDR2 (germline): LGHNA, YSLEER. V dropped 5 bases and J dropped 8 bases, with 21 bases sitting between them. V gene TRBV4-3 combines with J gene TRBJ1-2, with D perhaps matching TRBD1 (6 bases). This TCR was recovered from a human donor who donated a stem cell graft to a child with aplastic anemia. The sequences come from PBMCs from the stem cell graft donor, collected from the stem cell graft. DNA for the CDR3: TGCGCCAGCAGCTTATCTGGACAGAAGGGAGACGGCTACACCTTC. It yields the protein CASSLSGQKGDGYTF.